The T cell receptor (beta chain) under discussion was sequenced for a study of T-cell reconstitution after alpha-beta-depleted transplantation in children. As it was prepared, the TCRbeta library received unique molecular identifiers. From the PCR reads, TCRdb called clonotypes with MiXCR, one entry per CDR3 protein. Of around 230,000 distinct CDR3 sequences in the sample, roughly a sixth were seen once. This CDR3 comprises 14 residues. Trimming pared 3 bases from V and 2 bases from J, leaving 10 bases between. The germline gives CDR1 MDHEN, CDR2 SYDVKM. This clonotype showed up many times. This rearrangement joins TRBV28 to TRBJ1-2; D gene unclear. The specimen comprised PBMCs, mostly from graft donor cells, sampled 360 days after TCRalphabeta/CD19-depleted stem cell transplant. The sequence derives from a male patient between 2 and 15 years old who had a stem cell transplant for acute lymphoblastic leukemia, so the T cells may come from the graft donor. In nucleotides, the CDR3 is TGTGCCAGCAGTTTCGTCGGAAACAACTATGGCTACACCTTC. Its translation: CASSFVGNNYGYTF.